This T cell receptor beta chain stems from a study of blood T cell repertoires in COVID-19. Measured with immunoSEQ multiplex PCR; TCRdb has only the in-frame clones, and not every one. The table records 250,000 or so clones, 87% of them present only once. The ends were cut back, 4 bases at V and 3 bases at J, with 7 bases in the middle. This CDR3 has 12 amino acids. Per germline, CDR1 LNHDA and CDR2 SQIVND (reference sequence). The clonotype originates from a man younger than 35 with active or convalescent COVID-19. The chain employs TRBV19 and TRBJ2-7; possible D gene TRBD2, 6 bases. Sequences were obtained from peripheral blood. For the CDR3, the DNA is TGTGCCAGTAGTAGGGGGGACTACGAGCAGTACTTC. This translates into CASSRGDYEQYF.